The 8 T cell receptor beta chains below all came from one sample that was sequenced in a study of CD4 T cell repertoires in COVID-19. The data were produced by immunoSEQ multiplex PCR, yet TCRdb's version contains in-frame clones alone and is incomplete. This sample yields about 75,000 clones, of which 80% to 90% are seen a single time; roughly 0.58% belongs to the top ten. Sequences were derived from CD4+ T cells from peripheral blood, sampled after recovery from COVID-19. These receptors all come from a human donor who had COVID-19.

This clone was seen just once. For the CDR3, the DNA is TGTGCCAGCAGTGAACAGGGGGCAAGGGGCTACACCTTC. Translating it yields CASSEQGARGYTF. This chain connects TRBV2 to TRBJ1-2, with 8 positions matching TRBD1. The CDR3 contains 13 residues. Germline loops: CDR1 SNHLY, CDR2 FYNNEI. V lost 2 bases and J lost 8; bases outside the gene matches: 4.

A few counts support this clone. The J gene is TRBJ1-5, the V gene TRBV20-1; 8 bases line up with TRBD1. This CDR3 contains 15 residues. The V segment lost 3 bases and the J segment 6 bases; nucleotides outside the gene matches: 10. Germline assignment: CDR1 DFQATT and CDR2 SNEGSKA (reference sequence). The CDR3 protein is CSASETMTGAQPQHF. As DNA, the CDR3 is TGCAGTGCTAGTGAAACCATGACAGGGGCTCAGCCCCAGCATTTT.

This clone was seen just once. J is TRBJ1-6 and V is TRBV7-9, with D possibly TRBD1 on 5 matching bases. The V gene lost 0 bases and the J gene lost 9 bases, with 9 bases spanning the gap. Germline V gives CDR1 SEHNR, CDR2 FQNEAQ (reference sequence). CDR3 length: 14 amino acids. The CDR3 sequence: CASSLARGLSPLHF. In nucleotides, the CDR3 is TGTGCCAGCAGCTTAGCTAGGGGTCTTTCACCCCTCCACTTT.

The chain is built from TRBV6-5 and TRBJ2-7; D is perhaps TRBD2 (5 bases). This CDR3 contains 13 residues. V was cut by 10 bases and J by 2 bases, with 15 bases left in between. Germline V gene data show CDR1 as MNHEY and CDR2 as SVGAGI. In DNA form, the CDR3 reads TGTGCCAACGGACCGGGGTCGGCCTACGAGCAGTACTTC. This sequence encodes CANGPGSAYEQYF.

The chain links TRBV30 to TRBJ1-4, with 9 bases that match TRBD1. Germline lookup yields CDR1 GTSNPN and CDR2 SVGIG (reference sequence). The junction had 9 bases not matched to a gene; V was cut back by 8 bases and J by 8 bases. The CDR3 runs to 13 residues. This CDR3 reads CAGRDRGIEKLFF. The CDR3 region has the DNA TGTGCCGGCCGCGACAGGGGGATCGAAAAACTGTTTTTT.

This chain joins TRBV12-3 or TRBV12-4 and TRBJ1-1; perhaps TRBD1 as D (6 bases). Trimming removed 6 bases at V and 5 bases at J, with 10 bases between. CDR3 size: 12 residues. The CDR3 reads CASSLGATEAFF. CDR3 nucleotides: TGTGCCAGCAGCCTGGGGGCAACTGAAGCTTTCTTT.

In its sample, this clone was seen a few times. The V gene is TRBV18, the J gene TRBJ2-1; 8 bases are a match to TRBD1. V lost 3 bases to trimming and J lost 9 bases; unmatched junction nucleotides: 13. The V gene's germline CDR1 is KGHSH and CDR2 LQKENI. This CDR3 is 16 amino acids long. Here the CDR3 DNA reads TGTGCCAGCTCACCGAGGGACAGGTCACTCAGCGTTGAGCAGTTCTTC. The encoded protein is CASSPRDRSLSVEQFF.

This sequence joins TRBV25-1 and TRBJ2-3; 10 bases match TRBD1. CDR3 length: 17 amino acids. V trimming: 2 bases; J trimming: 6 bases; junction bases outside the gene matches: 11. Germline V lookup: CDR1 MGHDK, CDR2 SYGVNS. The CDR3 reads CASSEVGTGVSTDTQYF. The CDR3 DNA reads TGTGCCAGCAGTGAAGTTGGGACAGGGGTTTCCACGGATACGCAGTATTTT.